These 27 T cell receptor beta chains originate from one sample sequenced in a study of esophageal squamous cell carcinoma under preoperative chemotherapy. TCRdb fed the PCR reads into MiXCR, producing one record per CDR3 protein. This sample yields about 16,000 distinct CDR3 sequences, of which 48% are seen a single time; roughly 30% belongs to the top ten. Time point in this sample: before preoperative PTX-NDP chemotherapy. Specimen collection occurred from a patient given preoperative chemotherapy. The receptors here all came from a human donor with esophageal squamous cell carcinoma. The donor label of this sample is uncertain.

Many counts were recorded for this clonotype. The chain couples TRBV4-2 to TRBJ2-7; D call uncertain. The V and J ends lost 0 bases and 2 bases respectively, with 8 bases between them. Germline V lookup: CDR1 LGHNA, CDR2 YNFKEQ. This CDR3 spans 14 amino acids. The CDR3: CASSQDGRTYEQYF. The CDR3 nucleotides read TGTGCCAGCAGCCAAGATGGTAGAACCTACGAGCAGTACTTC.

This clonotype was counted ten times or more. The genes are TRBV6-2 or TRBV6-3 and TRBJ2-2; D not certain. V was clipped by 8 bases and J by 4 bases, with 11 bases between them. The CDR3 is 13 amino acids. In germline, CDR1 is MNHEY, CDR2 SVGEGT. Here the CDR3 DNA reads TGTGCCAGCGGGAAGCGTAGCACCGGGGAGCTGTTTTTT. This codes for CASGKRSTGELFF.

By share, this clonotype ranks as medium-sized (0.01 to 0.1%). This rearrangement joins TRBV12-3 or TRBV12-4 to TRBJ2-1; D remains unclear. The CDR3 is 13 residues long. V was clipped by 6 bases and J by 5 bases, with 11 bases between them. CDR3 loop: CASSLGRNNEQFF. CDR3 nucleotide sequence: TGTGCCAGCAGCCTTGGACGAAACAATGAGCAGTTCTTC.

About this clonotype: The conserved phenylalanine or tryptophan is not found at the CDR3 terminus, so this likely reflects a read error. Because the CDR3's place on the DNA is in doubt, the DNA is left out and the CDR3 is given as listed by TCRdb. V is TRBV6-5 and J is TRBJ2-5; the listed D gene, TRBD1, was not tested against the DNA. Germline V lookup: CDR1 MNHEY, CDR2 SVGAGI. The CDR3 is 17 amino acids long, termini counted. The CDR3 reads CASSYSRGGAGPASWLS.

V and J are TRBV7-2 and TRBJ2-5; TRBD1 matches at 7 bases. The CDR3 has 13 residues. V shed 4 bases and J 6 bases; nucleotides not matched to a gene: 5. From germline, CDR1 is SGHTA and CDR2 FQGNSA. The CDR3 DNA reads TGTGCCAGCAGCTCACAGGGGTGGCAGACCCAGTACTTC. Protein product: CASSSQGWQTQYF.

This chain links TRBV7-3 with TRBJ2-3; 10 bases agree with TRBD2. The CDR3 has 16 residues. V gave up 0 bases and J gave up 3 bases; unmatched junction bases: 3. CDR1 and CDR2 from the germline V gene are SGHTA and FQGTGA. CDR3: CASSLTSGRTTDTQYF. In DNA, the CDR3 is TGTGCCAGCAGCTTAACTAGCGGGAGGACGACAGATACGCAGTATTTT. The entire variable domain, with the rest obtained from reference TRBV7-3 and TRBJ2-3, is as follows: GAGVSQTPSNKVTEKGKYVELRCDPISGHTALYWYRQSLGQGPEFLIYFQGTGAADDSGLPNDRFFAVRPEGSVSTLKIQRTERGDSAVYLCASSLTSGRTTDTQYFGPGTRLTVL.

As regards this clonotype: Because it lacks the conserved phenylalanine or tryptophan at the end, this CDR3 is likely a read error. The V call is TRBV5-1, the J call TRBJ2-1; TRBD1 agrees at 8 bases. Germline trimming cut 2 bases from V and 0 bases from J; bases unmatched to any gene: 1. Germline values: CDR1 SGHRS, CDR2 YFSETQ. The CDR3 contains 15 residues. CDR3 nucleotide sequence: TGCGCCAGCAGCTTACAGGGGGTCTCCTACAATGAGCAGTTCTTA. It specifies CASSLQGVSYNEQFL.

The genes are TRBV7-2 and TRBJ2-1; D gene ambiguous. The CDR3 runs 13 residues. Germline V gene data show CDR1 as SGHTA and CDR2 as FQGNSA. V was shortened by 5 bases and J by 13 bases, with 18 bases between the two germline ends. The CDR3 nucleotides read TGTGCCAGCAGCCGGACGGACCAAGAGACCCAGTTCTTC. This sequence encodes CASSRTDQETQFF.

In its sample, this clonotype was seen a few times. The chain is built from TRBV7-8 and TRBJ1-1; D may be TRBD1 (6 bases). V gave up 5 bases and J gave up 3 bases, with 22 bases separating them. CDR3 length equals 17 residues. Germline values: CDR1 SGHVS, CDR2 FQNEAQ. CDR3 bases: TGTGCCAGCAGCCAGTACAGGGATCGAAAGGTACACACTGAAGCTTTCTTT. Amino acid sequence: CASSQYRDRKVHTEAFF.

The genes are TRBV6-1 and TRBJ2-1; TRBD2 matches 8 bases. Germline loops: CDR1 MNHNS, CDR2 SASEGT. This CDR3 comprises 16 residues. Germline trimming cut 3 bases from V and 4 bases from J; bases unmatched to any gene: 8. The CDR3 spells CASSDTGTRGYNEQFF. The CDR3 coding sequence is TGTGCCAGCAGTGATACCGGGACTAGAGGTTACAATGAGCAGTTCTTC.

On this clonotype itself: A much larger clone lies one base from this, so it may be a read error. The chain links TRBV6-2 or TRBV6-3 to TRBJ2-4; no clear D. Judging by the DNA end, TRBJ2-5 fits better; the J call may be wrong. Germline CDR1 and CDR2: MNHEY and SVGEGT. The CDR3 spans 11 residues. The CDR3 reads CASSWAETQYF. For the CDR3, the DNA is TGTGCCAGCAGTTGGGCAGAGACCCAGTACTTC.

This clonotype was observed a few times. This chain connects TRBV11-2 to TRBJ2-3, with D perhaps being TRBD1 or TRBD2 (5 bases each). The CDR3 has 15 residues. Germline CDR1 reads SGHAT; CDR2 reads FQNNGV. V was trimmed by 5 bases and J by 0 bases, leaving 12 bases between them. The DNA for the CDR3 is TGTGCCAGCAGCATCCGGGGCGGTAGCACAGATACGCAGTATTTT. As protein: CASSIRGGSTDTQYF.

This clonotype was seen more than once but under ten times. The chain combines TRBV7-2 with TRBJ2-7; 11 bases are shared with TRBD2. The CDR3 is made up of 14 amino acids. Germline CDR1 SGHTA, CDR2 FQGNSA. The junction had 1 base not matched to a gene; V was cut back by 4 bases and J by 2 bases. For the CDR3, the DNA is TGTGCCAGCAGCTCGACTAGCGGGGCCTACGAGCAGTACTTC. This gives the protein CASSSTSGAYEQYF. Using reference TRBV7-2 and TRBJ2-7 for the parts outside the CDR3, the full variable domain is GAGVSQSPSNKVTEKGKDVELRCDPISGHTALYWYRQSLGQGLEFLIYFQGNSAPDKSGLPSDRFSAERTGGSVSTLTIQRTQQEDSAVYLCASSSTSGAYEQYFGPGTRLTVT.

The chain joins TRBV11-3 to TRBJ2-5; TRBD2 aligns across 7 bases. The J call may be in error: the DNA end matches TRBJ2-1 better. Germline V CDR1 and CDR2: SGHNT, YENEEA. The CDR3 runs to 17 residues. The DNA of the CDR3 is TGTGCCAGCAGCCCCGGGGGGAGCGGGCCAGCTTTGAATGAGCAGTTCTTC. It yields the protein CASSPGGSGPALNEQFF.

The V and J genes are TRBV7-9 and TRBJ2-5; 8 bases line up with TRBD2. The J segment lost 1 base and the V segment lost 8 bases, leaving 9 bases of the junction unmatched. This CDR3 is 15 amino acids long. Germline CDR1 SEHNR, CDR2 FQNEAQ (reference sequence). CDR3 sequence: CASGPAGGAQETQYF. The CDR3 region has the DNA TGTGCCAGCGGGCCCGCGGGGGGTGCCCAAGAGACCCAGTACTTC.

This chain joins TRBV4-1 and TRBJ2-1; D call uncertain. The J call may be in error: the DNA end matches TRBJ2-7 better. Germline-derived CDR1 and CDR2 are MGHRA and YSYEKL. The CDR3 runs 13 residues. The CDR3 DNA reads TGCGCCAGCAGCCAAGATAAACCTAGCGAGCAGTACTTC. It translates to CASSQDKPSEQYF.

The J gene is TRBJ2-5, the V gene TRBV7-2; 7 bases are shared with TRBD1. Germline V gene data show CDR1 as SGHTA and CDR2 as FQGNSA. J lost 6 bases, V lost 3 bases, and 13 bases had no gene match. The CDR3 has 16 residues. The CDR3 loop reads CASSLGPGQIKKTQYF. The DNA for the CDR3 is TGTGCCAGCAGCTTGGGGCCGGGACAGATTAAAAAGACCCAGTACTTC. Full variable domain (rest looked up from reference TRBV7-2 and TRBJ2-5): GAGVSQSPSNKVTEKGKDVELRCDPISGHTALYWYRQSLGQGLEFLIYFQGNSAPDKSGLPSDRFSAERTGGSVSTLTIQRTQQEDSAVYLCASSLGPGQIKKTQYFGPGTRLLVL.

This chain joins TRBV7-9 and TRBJ2-1; D is unresolved. The J call is in doubt because the DNA end fits TRBJ2-5 better. Germline V gene sequence: CDR1 SEHNR, CDR2 FQNEAQ (reference sequence). The CDR3 is 16 residues long. CDR3 in DNA: TGTGCCAGCAGCTTATCGGACCTAGGGCTCCAAGAGACCCAGTACTTC. Translated, it gives CASSLSDLGLQETQYF.

V is TRBV12-5 and J is TRBJ2-3, with 12 bases fitting TRBD2. The germline CDR1 and CDR2 sequences are LGHNT and FRNRAP. The CDR3 totals 15 residues. V lost 5 bases and J lost 0; bases outside the gene matches: 0. The CDR3 sequence is CASGLAGGSTDTQYF. As DNA, the CDR3 is TGTGCTAGTGGTCTAGCGGGAGGGAGCACAGATACGCAGTATTTT. The complete variable domain, with remaining parts taken from reference TRBV12-5 and TRBJ2-3, reads DARVTQTPRHKVTEMGQEVTMRCQPILGHNTVFWYRQTMMQGLELLAYFRNRAPLDDSGMPKDRFSAEMPDATLATLKIQPSEPRDSAVYFCASGLAGGSTDTQYFGPGTRLTVL.

About this clonotype itself: Because it lacks the conserved phenylalanine or tryptophan at the end, this CDR3 is likely a read error. The chain employs TRBV7-7 and TRBJ2-1, with D perhaps TRBD1 or TRBD2 (5 bases each). TRBJ2-5 explains the end of the DNA better; the J call may be wrong. CDR1 and CDR2 from the germline V gene are SSHAT and FNYEAQ (reference sequence). CDR3 length equals 15 residues. The CDR3 protein is CASSLARTGKETQYC. The CDR3 DNA is TGTGCTAGCAGCTTAGCGCGTACAGGAAAAGAGACCCAGTACTGC.

This clonotype counts as medium-sized (0.01 to 0.1%). This chain uses TRBV10-2 with TRBJ2-1; TRBD2 matches 7 bases. After removal of 6 bases from V and 5 bases from J, the junction contained 7 bases not matched to a gene. Germline V gene lookup returns CDR1 WSHSY and CDR2 SAAADI. This CDR3 has 14 residues. The CDR3 here is CASRPRGDDNEQFF. The CDR3 DNA reads as TGCGCCAGCAGACCACGGGGGGATGACAATGAGCAGTTCTTC.

Of note for this clonotype: The junction departs from germline at one end; a sequencing error may be responsible. The chain employs TRBV7-3 and TRBJ2-3; D unclear. This CDR3 spans 13 amino acids. The V gene's germline CDR1 is SGHTA and CDR2 FQGTGA. For the CDR3, the DNA is TGTGCCAGCGGGCCGTGCGACAAAAACACTCAGTATTTC. Translating it yields CASGPCDKNTQYF.

V and J are TRBV27 and TRBJ2-2, with D possibly TRBD1 on 6 matching bases. Trimming shortened V by 5 bases and J by 7 bases, and 14 bases separated the two germline ends. This CDR3 has 14 amino acids. Per the germline V gene, CDR1 is MNHEY and CDR2 is SMNVEV (reference sequence). CDR3 sequence reads: CASSDTGLGGELFF. CDR3 DNA sequence: TGTGCCAGCAGTGACACAGGGCTGGGCGGGGAGCTGTTTTTT.

The rearrangement joins TRBV7-8 to TRBJ2-1; 9 nucleotides match TRBD2. The germline gives CDR1 SGHVS, CDR2 FQNEAQ. The CDR3 has 16 amino acids. The V gene end was trimmed by 1 base and the J gene end by 4 bases; junction bases not matched to a gene: 5. CDR3 bases: TGTGCCAGCAGCTTAGTGCGTCTAGCGGGGTACAATGAGCAGTTCTTC. This gives the protein CASSLVRLAGYNEQFF.

The gene calls are TRBV7-8 and TRBJ2-3; TRBD2 matches 9 bases. Germline values: CDR1 SGHVS, CDR2 FQNEAQ. The CDR3 has 16 amino acids. V was pared by 8 bases and J by 1 base, with 10 bases of the junction left unmatched. CDR3: CASGLLSGRGTDTQYF. As DNA, the CDR3 is TGTGCCAGCGGATTGCTTAGCGGGAGAGGCACAGATACGCAGTATTTT.

In its sample, this clonotype was seen many times. The chain combines TRBV7-8 with TRBJ2-7; D not resolved. V dropped 2 bases and J dropped 5 bases, with 13 bases sitting between them. Germline V gene data show CDR1 as SGHVS and CDR2 as FQNEAQ. This CDR3 has 14 residues. CDR3 region: CASSLTSRVDEQYF. CDR3 sequence (DNA): TGTGCCAGCAGCTTAACCTCTAGGGTCGACGAGCAGTACTTC.

A few counts support this clonotype. The V call is TRBV10-3, the J call TRBJ1-3; tentative D call: TRBD1 (5 bases). CDR1 ENHRY and CDR2 SYGVKD come from the germline V gene. The CDR3 consists of 14 residues. V was pared by 4 bases and J by 0 bases, with 7 bases between. CDR3 sequence: CAISGQSSGNTIYF. Written as DNA, the CDR3 is TGTGCCATCAGTGGACAGTCCTCTGGAAACACCATATATTTT.